Listed here are 21 T cell receptor beta chains from one sample, sequenced in a study of blood T cell repertoires in COVID-19. TCRdb keeps only in-frame clones here, not all; method: immunoSEQ multiplex PCR. This table has 95,000 to 150,000 clones, more than 75% appearing once. Sequencing input: peripheral blood. The receptors originated from a man in his 60s with acute or convalescent COVID-19.

As to this clone: Additional DNA sequences in this sample encode the identical CDR3. This chain joins TRBV9 and TRBJ2-7, with TRBD1 matching 12 bases. CDR1 and CDR2 (germline): SGDLS, YYNGEE. V lost 4 bases to trimming and J lost 4 bases; unmatched junction nucleotides: 3. CDR3 length: 14 amino acids. The CDR3 spells CASSLGQGAYEQYF. CDR3 nucleotide sequence: TGTGCCAGCAGCCTGGGACAGGGGGCATACGAGCAGTACTTC. The variable domain in full, with the rest retrieved from reference TRBV9 and TRBJ2-7, is DSGVTQTPKHLITATGQRVTLRCSPRSGDLSVYWYQQSLDQGLQFLIQYYNGEERAKGNILERFSAQQFPDLHSELNLSSLELGDSALYFCASSLGQGAYEQYFGPGTRLTVT.

The chain is built from TRBV5-4 and TRBJ1-2, with a tentative D call TRBD1 (6 bases). V shed 3 bases and J shed 4 bases, with 16 bases lying between them. The CDR3 sequence is 15 residues long. The V gene's germline CDR1 is SGHNT and CDR2 YYREEE (reference sequence). The CDR3 region has the DNA TGTGCCAGCAGCTACTCCCTTACAGGGCCCTATGGCTACACCTTC. Translated: CASSYSLTGPYGYTF.

The chain uses TRBV28 and TRBJ1-1; tentatively, D is TRBD1 (5 bases). The CDR3 is 12 residues long. The V gene's germline CDR1 is MDHEN and CDR2 SYDVKM. V shed 7 bases and J shed 6 bases, with 12 bases lying between them. The chain's CDR3 is CASTGIVAEAFF. In nucleotides, the CDR3 is TGTGCCAGCACAGGGATAGTGGCTGAAGCTTTCTTT.

The CDR3 DNA is TGTGCCAGCAGTTTCGCCAGGGTCACAGATACGCAGTATTTT. Translating gives CASSFARVTDTQYF. The chain has TRBV27 and TRBJ2-3, with a tentative D call TRBD1 (5 bases). This CDR3 is 14 amino acids long. V dropped 3 bases and J dropped 2 bases, with 9 bases sitting between them. CDR1 is MNHEY and CDR2 is SMNVEV in the germline V gene (reference sequence).

The chain recombines TRBV5-7 with TRBJ1-5; the D is unclear. TRBV5-7 is filed as an ORF, its function uncertain. V lost 4 bases to trimming and J lost 0 bases, with 8 bases between them. The CDR3 sequence is 14 residues long. The CDR3 DNA is TGTGCCAGCAGCCCCCACTATAGCAATCAGCCCCAGCATTTT. Translation: CASSPHYSNQPQHF.

In its sample, this clone was seen a few times. J is TRBJ2-7 and V is TRBV5-1; 8 positions match TRBD1. The CDR3 has 14 amino acids. With 0 bases clipped from V and 7 bases from J, the junction kept 6 bases outside the gene matches. Germline CDR1 and CDR2: SGHRS and YFSETQ. The DNA for the CDR3 is TGCGCCAGCAGCTTGGCGCAGGGGGCGAAAGAGCAGTACTTC. Translating gives CASSLAQGAKEQYF.

The chain links TRBV29-1 to TRBJ2-3; D unclear. Germline loops: CDR1 SQVTM, CDR2 ANQGSEA. The CDR3 is 13 amino acids. Trimming shortened V by 6 bases and J by 0 bases, and 10 bases separated the two germline ends. CDR3 in amino acids: CSVESPSTDTQYF. DNA of the CDR3: TGCAGCGTAGAGAGCCCGAGCACAGATACGCAGTATTTT.

The rearrangement links TRBV7-8 to TRBJ1-6; D unclear. Trimming shortened V by 6 bases and J by 0 bases, and 12 bases separated the two germline ends. Germline V gene sequence: CDR1 SGHVS, CDR2 FQNEAQ. The CDR3 has 16 residues. This CDR3 reads CASSLHLSSYNSPLHF. For the CDR3, the DNA is TGTGCCAGCAGTTTACACCTCAGCTCCTATAATTCACCCCTCCACTTT.

This chain's CDR3 is CASSWAGDGGPQHF. The CDR3 DNA is TGTGCCAGCAGTTGGGCAGGGGATGGTGGGCCCCAGCATTTT. The rearrangement links TRBV6-6 to TRBJ1-5; a possible D gene is TRBD1 (6 bases). CDR3 length: 14 residues. CDR1 MNHNY and CDR2 SVGAGI come from the germline V gene (reference sequence). V shed 4 bases and J shed 9 bases, with 16 bases lying between them.

V usage is TRBV19 and J usage is TRBJ2-5, with D possibly being TRBD2 (5 bases). Trimming cost V 5 bases and J 0 bases, with 7 bases left between them. Germline loops: CDR1 LNHDA, CDR2 SQIVND (reference sequence). CDR3 length: 13 amino acids. CDR3: CASSPGNQETQYF. The DNA for the CDR3 is TGTGCCAGTAGTCCCGGGAACCAAGAGACCCAGTACTTC.

This sequence joins TRBV27 and TRBJ2-5, with D tentatively TRBD1 (5 bases). Germline V gives CDR1 MNHEY, CDR2 SMNVEV (reference sequence). The V gene lost 5 bases and the J gene lost 4 bases, with 14 bases spanning the gap. CDR3 length: 14 amino acids. The CDR3 DNA sequence: TGTGCCAGCAGTCCCTACCATAGGGGAGAGACCCAGTACTTC. It yields the protein CASSPYHRGETQYF.

The J gene is TRBJ1-5, the V gene TRBV24-1; 7 bases fit TRBD1. V gave up 6 bases and J gave up 7 bases; unmatched junction bases: 11. The CDR3 runs 15 residues. The germline gives CDR1 KGHDR, CDR2 SFDVKD. CDR3 sequence (DNA): TGTGCCACCAGTTCCGGGGACAGCCCTTGGCAGCCCCAGCATTTT. It translates to CATSSGDSPWQPQHF.

V gene TRBV5-1 combines with J gene TRBJ2-3; TRBD2 agrees at 10 bases. Trimming took 3 bases from V and 6 from J; bases not matched to a gene: 16. The CDR3 length is 18 residues. Germline assignment: CDR1 SGHRS and CDR2 YFSETQ. The CDR3 DNA reads as TGCGCCAGCAGCTGGACCCAGCTAGCGGGAGATAGGAAGGATACGCAGTATTTT. Translation: CASSWTQLAGDRKDTQYF.

This chain joins TRBV4-2 and TRBJ2-2, with 9 positions matching TRBD2. Trimming at V came to 5 bases and at J to 6 bases, leaving 13 bases not matched to a gene. CDR1 LGHNA and CDR2 YNFKEQ come from the germline V gene. CDR3 length equals 17 residues. CDR3 coding DNA: TGTGCCAGCAGCAAACCGGGGACTAGCCCCGGTCCCGGGGAGCTGTTTTTT. Its translation: CASSKPGTSPGPGELFF.

This chain links TRBV5-5 with TRBJ2-2; D may be TRBD2 (6 bases). Trimming stripped 7 bases from V and 6 bases from J, with 13 bases between. The V gene's germline CDR1 is SGHKS and CDR2 YYEKEE (reference sequence). This CDR3 is 13 amino acids long. CDR3 region: CASSHGGSGELFF. The DNA of the CDR3 is TGTGCCAGCTCCCATGGGGGGTCCGGGGAGCTGTTTTTT.

The CDR3: CATSNFLGDQPQHF. DNA of the CDR3: TGTGCCACCAGCAACTTCTTAGGGGATCAGCCCCAGCATTTT. The V gene is TRBV15, the J gene TRBJ1-5, with D possibly being TRBD1 (5 bases). V lost 4 bases, J lost 5 bases, and 12 bases lay in between. Germline values: CDR1 LNHNV, CDR2 YYDKDF (reference sequence). The length of the CDR3 is 14 residues. The variable domain in full, completed from reference TRBV15 and TRBJ1-5, reads DAMVIQNPRYQVTQFGKPVTLSCSQTLNHNVMYWYQQKSSQAPKLLFHYYDKDFNNEADTPDNFQSRRPNTSFCFLDIRSPGLGDTAMYLCATSNFLGDQPQHFGDGTRLSIL.

The rearrangement links TRBV7-3 to TRBJ2-7; 7 nucleotides agree with TRBD1. Germline V gene data show CDR1 as SGHTA and CDR2 as FQGTGA. The CDR3 has 15 residues. J was trimmed by 0 bases and V by 4 bases; bases with no gene match: 6. The CDR3 loop reads CASSSSGGSSYEQYF. The CDR3 nucleotides read TGTGCCAGCAGCTCGTCAGGGGGTTCCTCCTACGAGCAGTACTTC.

The chain is built from TRBV15 and TRBJ2-2; 8 bases agree with TRBD2. The length of the CDR3 is 16 residues. V lost 1 base, J lost 7 bases, and 8 bases stayed unmatched. Germline CDR1 LNHNV, CDR2 YYDKDF (reference sequence). In DNA, the CDR3 is TGTGCCACCAGCAGAGGGGTCGGGACTAGTATCGGGGAGCTGTTTTTT. Protein product: CATSRGVGTSIGELFF.

The rearrangement links TRBV28 to TRBJ2-1, with 7 bases matching TRBD2. The CDR3 totals 15 residues. With V trimmed by 8 bases and J by 4 bases, 11 bases remained unmatched. Germline V gives CDR1 MDHEN, CDR2 SYDVKM. CDR3: CASATAGVGYNEQFF. As DNA, the CDR3 is TGTGCCAGCGCCACGGCGGGAGTGGGATACAATGAGCAGTTCTTC.

The chain couples TRBV5-4 to TRBJ2-3, with 8 bases lining up with TRBD1. This CDR3 region has 14 residues. The ends lost 7 bases at V and 1 base at J; junction bases unmatched: 5. CDR1 and CDR2 from the germline V gene are SGHNT and YYREEE (reference sequence). The CDR3 loop is CASSTRGRTDTQYF. The CDR3 DNA follows: TGTGCCAGCTCAACCAGGGGGCGCACAGATACGCAGTATTTT.

This clone was seen just once. J is TRBJ2-7 and V is TRBV30; D possibly corresponds to TRBD1 (6 bases). Trimming removed 7 bases at V and 0 bases at J, with 10 bases between. The CDR3 has 12 residues. Looked up from germline, CDR1 is GTSNPN and CDR2 is SVGIG (reference sequence). CDR3 loop: CAYGGHSYEQYF. The CDR3 coding sequence is TGTGCCTATGGGGGCCACTCCTACGAGCAGTACTTC.